The 2 T cell receptor beta chains below all came from one sample that was sequenced in a study of cytomegalovirus exposure and HLA in healthy donors. Sequencing was performed with immunoSEQ multiplex PCR; in TCRdb, only in-frame clones are kept and a portion is missing. Of fewer than 350,000 clones listed, approximately 90% are singletons. Sequenced input: PBMCs. These receptors originate from a woman under 30 in good health and CMV-seronegative.

This chain links TRBV9 with TRBJ1-3; D possibly corresponds to TRBD1 (6 bases). Germline V gene sequence: CDR1 SGDLS, CDR2 YYNGEE. Trimming shortened V by 3 bases and J by 0 bases, and 13 bases separated the two germline ends. This CDR3 is built from 16 residues. The CDR3 spells CASSGLDRRSGNTIYF. CDR3 coding DNA: TGTGCCAGCAGCGGGTTAGACAGGCGCTCTGGAAACACCATATATTTT.

The V and J genes are TRBV28 and TRBJ2-7; perhaps TRBD1 as D (5 bases). Trimming removed 6 bases from V and 2 bases from J, with 8 bases in between. CDR1 and CDR2 from the germline V gene are MDHEN and SYDVKM. CDR3 length: 12 amino acids. CDR3 bases: TGTGCCAGCAGCAGACAGCCCTACGAGCAGTACTTC. Translating it yields CASSRQPYEQYF.